This TCR beta chain emerged from a study of blood T cell repertoires in COVID-19. Only in-frame clones appear in the TCRdb table, and some are missing; sequencing was by immunoSEQ multiplex PCR. The sample comprises approximately 440,000 clones, about nine tenths of which are singletons, and 0.7% rests with the top ten. Germline loops: CDR1 SGHTA, CDR2 FQGNSA. J was trimmed by 1 base and V by 1 base; bases with no gene match: 2. CDR3 length equals 15 residues. Everyone who took part was about 18 to 90 years old, and they came from over 20 US areas. On this clone: In the same sample, other DNA sequences code for this CDR3.

The chain links TRBV7-2 to TRBJ2-5; 8 bases align to TRBD2. Sequenced input: PBMCs or T cells enriched from blood (not recorded which). The sequence derives from a woman younger than 35 who had recovered from COVID-19. The CDR3 region has the DNA TGTGCCAGCAGCTTAGGCGGGGGGATCCAAGAGACCCAGTACTTC. This translates into CASSLGGGIQETQYF.